The 32 T cell receptor beta chains listed next were all sequenced from one sample in a study of cytomegalovirus exposure and HLA in healthy donors. PCR primers comprised 60 Vbeta and 13 Jbeta primers. TCRdb's copy holds only in-frame clones and misses some; the assay was immunoSEQ multiplex PCR. In the table there are about 190,000 clones, 81% of which are singletons. The sample was PBMCs. These TCRs come from a man aged 18 to 35 in good health and CMV-seronegative.

DNA for the CDR3: TGTGCCAGCAGTGAAGGGACAGGGAGGTACTACGAGCAGTACTTC. Translating it yields CASSEGTGRYYEQYF. The chain couples TRBV6-4 to TRBJ2-7, with TRBD1 matching over 9 bases. The CDR3 sequence is 15 residues long. The germline V gene encodes CDR1 MRHNA and CDR2 SNTAGT. V lost 3 bases, J lost 3 bases, and 6 bases stayed unmatched.

The chain is built from TRBV2 and TRBJ2-5, with TRBD2 matching over 15 bases. The CDR3 loop spans 18 amino acids. The V gene end was trimmed by 4 bases and the J gene end by 4 bases; junction bases not matched to a gene: 10. CDR1 and CDR2 from the germline V gene are SNHLY and FYNNEI. The CDR3 DNA reads TGTGCCAGCAGTGGACTGGGACTAGCGGGGGGAACGGGAGAGACCCAGTACTTC. Translating it yields CASSGLGLAGGTGETQYF.

The chain employs TRBV7-8 and TRBJ2-5; D perhaps matches TRBD2 (6 bases). V lost 5 bases and J 5 bases, leaving 15 bases between the germline ends. This CDR3 has 14 amino acids. CDR1 and CDR2 from the germline V gene are SGHVS and FQNEAQ. The CDR3 sequence: CASSLVGGVETQYF. The CDR3, as DNA: TGTGCCAGCAGCCTGGTCGGCGGGGTTGAGACCCAGTACTTC.

The V call is TRBV7-9, the J call TRBJ2-3, with TRBD2 matching over 7 bases. V lost 6 bases to trimming and J lost 0 bases; unmatched junction nucleotides: 12. This CDR3 has 17 amino acids. In germline, CDR1 is SEHNR, CDR2 FQNEAQ (reference sequence). In nucleotides, the CDR3 is TGTGCCAGCAGTGCAATGTCGAGCGGGGCAAGCACAGATACGCAGTATTTT. Protein: CASSAMSSGASTDTQYF.

On this clone itself: A read error may account for a junction end that differs from germline. The genes are TRBV7-9 and TRBJ1-2; 7 bases align to TRBD1. The CDR3 totals 18 residues. Germline V lookup: CDR1 SEHNR, CDR2 FQNEAQ (reference sequence). The chain's CDR3 is CSSSPSPGQVGFNYGYTF. The CDR3 nucleotides are TGTTCCAGCAGCCCTTCCCCCGGACAGGTTGGCTTTAACTATGGCTACACCTTC.

The rearrangement links TRBV7-2 to TRBJ2-5; TRBD1 might be the D (5 bases). This CDR3 spans 14 amino acids. V was shortened by 5 bases and J by 0 bases, with 10 bases between the two germline ends. CDR1 and CDR2 from the germline V gene are SGHTA and FQGNSA. CDR3: CASSRGANQETQYF. In nucleotides, the CDR3 is TGTGCCAGCAGCCGTGGGGCGAACCAAGAGACCCAGTACTTC.

The rearrangement uses TRBV11-2 and TRBJ2-1, with 11 bases aligning to TRBD2. The CDR3 runs 14 residues. V lost 1 base to trimming and J lost 9 bases; unmatched junction nucleotides: 2. Germline CDR1 SGHAT, CDR2 FQNNGV. The CDR3 region is CASSLGLAGIEQFF. As DNA, the CDR3 is TGTGCCAGCAGCTTAGGACTAGCGGGGATTGAGCAGTTCTTC.

The chain employs TRBV5-6 and TRBJ2-7; maybe TRBD1 (6 bases). The ends were cut back, 0 bases at V and 4 bases at J, with 17 bases in the middle. Germline CDR1 is SGHDT and CDR2 is YYEEEE. There are 16 residues in the CDR3. The CDR3 region is CASSLEKWGLTYEQYF. The CDR3 bases are TGTGCCAGCAGCTTGGAGAAATGGGGGCTTACTTACGAGCAGTACTTC.

V is TRBV5-5 and J is TRBJ1-2; D not resolved. The length of the CDR3 is 16 residues. With 4 bases removed from V and 5 bases from J, the gap between germline ends came to 21 bases. Germline V lookup: CDR1 SGHKS, CDR2 YYEKEE (reference sequence). CDR3 DNA sequence: TGTGCCAGCAGCCCCCTCTTCCCTCCGATACGGTATGGCTACACCTTC. Its translation is CASSPLFPPIRYGYTF.

A few counts support this clone. CDR3 bases: TGTGCCAGCAGTTACTTTGGCAGCACAGATACGCAGTATTTT. The encoded protein is CASSYFGSTDTQYF. The chain employs TRBV6-5 and TRBJ2-3; unclear D gene. This CDR3 is built from 14 residues. V was clipped by 1 base and J by 0 bases, with 5 bases between them. The germline CDR1 and CDR2 sequences are MNHEY and SVGAGI.

The V call is TRBV5-3, the J call TRBJ2-7; 7 nucleotides agree with TRBD1. TRBV5-3 is an ORF, with its function uncertain. With V trimmed by 2 bases and J by 2 bases, 10 bases remained unmatched. This CDR3 comprises 16 residues. The CDR3 protein is CARSFYRQGPTYEQYF. DNA for the CDR3: TGTGCCAGAAGCTTCTACCGACAGGGCCCTACCTACGAGCAGTACTTC.

This clone turned up a few times. The CDR3 loop reads CASSATTGLAVIDTQYF. The CDR3 DNA sequence: TGTGCCAGCAGCGCCACAACGGGACTAGCGGTAATAGATACGCAGTATTTT. The chain links TRBV9 to TRBJ2-3; TRBD2 agrees at 11 bases. CDR1 and CDR2 from the germline V gene are SGDLS and YYNGEE. The CDR3 is made up of 17 amino acids. V was pared by 3 bases and J by 5 bases, with 11 bases of the junction left unmatched.

The DNA of the CDR3 is TGTGCCAGCAGCCCGGGACAGGGCCCCTACAATGAGCAGTTCTTC. Translated, it gives CASSPGQGPYNEQFF. The chain is built from TRBV5-5 and TRBJ2-1, with TRBD1 identical over 9 bases. The germline V gene encodes CDR1 SGHKS and CDR2 YYEKEE (reference sequence). CDR3 length: 15 amino acids. V shed 4 bases, J shed 2 bases, and the junction held 4 bases outside the gene matches.

This chain joins TRBV21-1 and TRBJ1-2. TRBV21-1 is a pseudogene. The CDR3 spans 14 residues. CDR3 coding DNA: TGTGCCAGCAGTCTAGGGGGGGGGATCGATGGCTACACCTTC. As protein: CASSLGGGIDGYTF.

The V call is TRBV14, the J call TRBJ2-5, with 15 bases aligning to TRBD2. Germline V CDR1 and CDR2: SGHDN, FVKESK. The CDR3 contains 20 residues. V was pared by 2 bases and J by 5 bases, with 15 bases of the junction left unmatched. The CDR3 spells CASSQSGLAGGPERWETQYF. The CDR3 DNA sequence: TGTGCCAGCAGCCAATCTGGACTAGCGGGAGGGCCGGAGCGTTGGGAGACCCAGTACTTC.

This clone has only a few counts. The CDR3 is CASSRWTGGNEKLFF. The DNA for the CDR3 is TGCGCCAGCAGCCGCTGGACAGGGGGGAATGAAAAACTGTTTTTT. The chain employs TRBV4-3 and TRBJ1-4; the match to TRBD1 covers 10 bases. The V and J ends lost 4 bases and 5 bases, in that order; junction bases with no gene match: 4. This CDR3 is 15 amino acids long. The germline CDR1 and CDR2 sequences are LGHNA and YSLEER.

V usage is TRBV29-1 and J usage is TRBJ2-5, with D perhaps matching TRBD1 (6 bases). Germline assignment: CDR1 SQVTM and CDR2 ANQGSEA. V gave up 7 bases and J gave up 5 bases, with 17 bases separating them. This CDR3 region has 13 residues. The CDR3 DNA reads TGCAGCGCCGATGGACAGACCGGGGAGACCCAGTACTTC. Translation: CSADGQTGETQYF.

V and J are TRBV27 and TRBJ2-3; perhaps TRBD1 as D (6 bases). CDR1 is MNHEY, CDR2 SMNVEV, per germline (reference sequence). Trimming removed 5 bases at V and 3 bases at J, with 9 bases between. The CDR3 contains 13 residues. This CDR3 is CASSRTGTDTQYF. The DNA of the CDR3 is TGTGCCAGCAGTCGCACAGGGACAGATACGCAGTATTTT.

The V gene is TRBV6-6, the J gene TRBJ2-7, with 9 bases matching TRBD1. CDR1 MNHNY and CDR2 SVGAGI come from the germline V gene (reference sequence). The CDR3 is made up of 15 amino acids. V lost 1 base and J lost 7; bases outside the gene matches: 8. DNA for the CDR3: TGTGCCAGCAGTTACTTTGGACAGGGGTTGAGGGAGCAGTACTTC. Residues: CASSYFGQGLREQYF.

The V gene is TRBV4-2, the J gene TRBJ2-1; 10 nucleotides match TRBD2. Per germline, CDR1 LGHNA and CDR2 YNFKEQ. There are 19 residues in the CDR3. Trimming cost V 2 bases and J 4 bases; bases outside gene matches: 14. The CDR3 coding sequence is TGTGCCAGCAGCCAATCCAGCGGGAGGGCCTCCACCAGATACAATGAGCAGTTCTTC. Its protein is CASSQSSGRASTRYNEQFF.

The chain combines TRBV5-4 with TRBJ2-5, with 7 bases matching TRBD2. TRBJ2-7 explains the end of the DNA better; the J call may be wrong. CDR1 and CDR2 (germline): SGHNT, YYREEE (reference sequence). The CDR3 covers 15 residues. CDR3 protein: CASSLRLAQTYEQYF. The CDR3 DNA follows: TGTGCCAGCAGCTTGCGACTAGCTCAAACCTACGAGCAGTACTTC.

The rearrangement joins TRBV14 to TRBJ2-1, with 8 bases matching TRBD1. Per germline, CDR1 SGHDN and CDR2 FVKESK. CDR3 length: 15 residues. Trimming took 5 bases from V and 0 from J; bases not matched to a gene: 3. CDR3 sequence reads: CASSAGQGSYNEQFF. The CDR3 nucleotides read TGTGCCAGCAGCGCCGGACAGGGCTCCTACAATGAGCAGTTCTTC.

This chain's CDR3 is CASSQDRAGGETQYF. The DNA of the CDR3 is TGTGCCAGCAGCCAAGATAGGGCAGGGGGAGAGACCCAGTACTTC. The chain has TRBV4-2 and TRBJ2-5, with 7 bases lining up with TRBD1. CDR1 is LGHNA and CDR2 is YNFKEQ in the germline V gene. The CDR3 covers 15 residues. V trimming: 0 bases; J trimming: 4 bases; junction bases outside the gene matches: 5.

DNA of the CDR3: TGTGCCAGCAGCGTTCCTCTAGCGGGGGGCGTCACAGATACGCAGTATTTT. This sequence encodes CASSVPLAGGVTDTQYF. The J gene is TRBJ2-3, the V gene TRBV9; 11 bases are a match to TRBD2. Germline V gene lookup returns CDR1 SGDLS and CDR2 YYNGEE. V shed 2 bases, J shed 2 bases, and the junction held 7 bases outside the gene matches. This CDR3 has 17 residues.

This sequence joins TRBV6-6 and TRBJ2-2, with D perhaps matching TRBD2 (6 bases). The germline V gene has CDR1 MNHNY and CDR2 SVGAGI (reference sequence). The V and J ends lost 5 bases and 3 bases respectively, with 13 bases between them. This CDR3 comprises 15 residues. The CDR3 is CASSRGGVDTGELFF. CDR3 coding DNA: TGTGCCAGCAGTCGCGGCGGGGTGGACACCGGGGAGCTGTTTTTT.

The CDR3 region is CASSKGDNHLIAKNIQYF. CDR3 coding DNA: TGTGCCAGCAGCAAAGGGGACAACCATTTAATAGCCAAAAACATTCAGTACTTC. The rearrangement uses TRBV7-2 and TRBJ2-4; D is possibly TRBD1 (6 bases). This CDR3 has 18 amino acids. The germline V gene has CDR1 SGHTA and CDR2 FQGNSA. Trimming removed 5 bases at V and 0 bases at J, with 20 bases between.

V is TRBV5-6 and J is TRBJ2-2; 7 nucleotides match TRBD1. This CDR3 region has 15 residues. V trimming: 5 bases; J trimming: 5 bases; junction bases outside the gene matches: 9. CDR1 is SGHDT and CDR2 is YYEEEE in the germline V gene. CDR3 protein: CASRRQGERTGELFF. For the CDR3, the DNA is TGTGCCAGCAGGCGGCAGGGGGAGAGGACCGGGGAGCTGTTTTTT. Full variable domain (rest looked up from reference TRBV5-6 and TRBJ2-2): DAGVTQSPTHLIKTRGQQVTLRCSPKSGHDTVSWYQQALGQGPQFIFQYYEEEERQRGNFPDRFSGHQFPNYSSELNVNALLLGDSALYLCASRRQGERTGELFFGEGSRLTVL.

The gene calls are TRBV5-1 and TRBJ2-2; tentative D call: TRBD1 (8 bases). Trimming removed 4 bases from V and 5 bases from J, with 15 bases in between. The CDR3 length is 15 residues. Germline V gene sequence: CDR1 SGHRS, CDR2 YFSETQ. In nucleotides, the CDR3 is TGCGCCAGCAGCGGGGGGGGACAGGCAACCGGGGAGCTGTTTTTT. Residues: CASSGGGQATGELFF.

The chain carries TRBV11-2 and TRBJ2-1, with TRBD2 as a possible D gene (5 bases). V lost 0 bases to trimming and J lost 9 bases, with 12 bases between them. This CDR3 has 14 residues. Germline V lookup: CDR1 SGHAT, CDR2 FQNNGV. This chain's CDR3 is CASSLDLPSSEQFF. CDR3 sequence (DNA): TGTGCCAGCAGCTTAGATCTACCTAGCTCTGAGCAGTTCTTC.

The chain has TRBV5-4 and TRBJ2-5; D is perhaps TRBD2 (6 bases). Per the germline V gene, CDR1 is SGHNT and CDR2 is YYREEE (reference sequence). V dropped 4 bases and J dropped 3 bases, with 10 bases sitting between them. This CDR3 comprises 13 residues. The DNA of the CDR3 is TGTGCCAGCAGCCCGGAGGGGAAAGAGACCCAGTACTTC. The encoded protein is CASSPEGKETQYF.

The gene calls are TRBV19 and TRBJ2-5; D unresolved. CDR1 is LNHDA and CDR2 is SQIVND in the germline V gene (reference sequence). The CDR3 sequence is 14 residues long. V lost 6 bases and J lost 0, with 11 bases in between. The CDR3 spells CASSGSRHQETQYF. Here the CDR3 DNA reads TGTGCCAGTAGCGGGTCGAGGCACCAAGAGACCCAGTACTTC.

The chain's CDR3 is CASSLGLREYTDTQYF. CDR3 sequence (DNA): TGTGCCAGCAGCTTAGGCTTGCGGGAATACACAGATACGCAGTATTTT. V and J are TRBV7-6 and TRBJ2-3; TRBD2 is a possible D gene (6 bases). Germline CDR1 is SGHVS and CDR2 is FNYEAQ. The length of the CDR3 is 16 residues. V was trimmed by 1 base and J by 2 bases, leaving 13 bases between them.